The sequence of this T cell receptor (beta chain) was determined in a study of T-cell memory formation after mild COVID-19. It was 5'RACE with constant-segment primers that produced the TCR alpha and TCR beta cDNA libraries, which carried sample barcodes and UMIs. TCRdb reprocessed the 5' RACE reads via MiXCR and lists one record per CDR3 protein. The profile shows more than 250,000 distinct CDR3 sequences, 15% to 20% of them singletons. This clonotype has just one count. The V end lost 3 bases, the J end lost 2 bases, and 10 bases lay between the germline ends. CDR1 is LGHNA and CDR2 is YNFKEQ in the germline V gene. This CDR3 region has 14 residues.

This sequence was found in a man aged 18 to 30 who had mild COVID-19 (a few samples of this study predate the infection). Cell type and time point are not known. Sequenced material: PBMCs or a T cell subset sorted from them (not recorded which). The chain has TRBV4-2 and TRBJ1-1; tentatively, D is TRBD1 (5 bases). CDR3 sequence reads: CASSHLDRNTEAFF. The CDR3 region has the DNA TGTGCCAGCAGCCACCTAGACAGAAACACTGAAGCTTTCTTT.